Below, one T cell receptor beta chain is given with its context. Its antigen is currently unknown. Genomic DNA belonging to each subset was distributed in equal measure over several immunoSEQ plates. In the original workflow: ImmunoSEQ only sent back junction sequences with no quality scores, so filtering was done differently. Profiled with immunoSEQ multiplex PCR; TCRdb holds only in-frame clones, not every one. The D gene and trimming were derived from the DNA, and the V and J assignments and clone size from that table. The data hold a few million clones, with about 92% observed a single time. V shed 5 bases and J 2 bases; nucleotides not matched to a gene: 11. Germline lookup yields CDR1 MNHEY and CDR2 SMNVEV (reference sequence). This CDR3 has 17 residues. These data originate in a study of shared clonotypes between healthy human individuals. Points from the study as a whole: Estimated richness was generally greater in naive than memory subsets. Deeper or shallower sequencing was expected to change how clonotypes are shared among donors.

The source of this sequence is a man younger than 30 in good health. The sequenced sample consisted of naive CD4+ T cells sorted from blood. Specified subset: CD45RA+ positively selected. The chain joins TRBV27 to TRBJ2-3; 9 bases are shared with TRBD2. The CDR3 spells CASSTTPLAGYTDTQYF. The CDR3 DNA sequence: TGTGCCAGCAGTACAACCCCCCTAGCGGGGTACACAGATACGCAGTATTTT.